The 2 T cell receptor beta chains reported below all come from one sample, sequenced in a study of blood T cells in healthy people across ages. It was with a sample-barcoded 5' primer and a J-beta primer mix that a second PCR of about 6 to 11 cycles was run. TCRdb called the 5' RACE reads again in MiXCR, with one record for every CDR3 protein. The data hold 650,000 to 950,000 distinct CDR3 sequences, with under 45% observed a single time. Sequencing input: blood. These TCRs come from a man in his fifties or sixties in good health.

This clonotype has a handful of counts. This chain connects TRBV2 to TRBJ2-6, with TRBD2 matching over 13 bases. CDR3 size: 19 residues. Germline V lookup: CDR1 SNHLY, CDR2 FYNNEI. Unmatched junction bases numbered 4, after V lost 2 bases and J lost 0 bases. This CDR3 reads CASSERLAGGISGANVLTF. Here the CDR3 DNA reads TGTGCCAGCAGTGAAAGACTAGCGGGGGGCATCTCTGGGGCCAACGTCCTGACTTTC. The full variable domain, with the rest looked up from reference TRBV2 and TRBJ2-6, is EPEVTQTPSHQVTQMGQEVILRCVPISNHLYFYWYRQILGQKVEFLVSFYNNEISEKSEIFDDQFSVERPDGSNFTLKIRSTKLEDSAMYFCASSERLAGGISGANVLTFGAGSRLTVL.

The V gene is TRBV7-8, the J gene TRBJ2-1; TRBD2 aligns across 14 bases. V trimming: 7 bases; J trimming: 8 bases; junction bases outside the gene matches: 7. Germline CDR1 is SGHVS and CDR2 is FQNEAQ. This CDR3 contains 15 residues. CDR3 loop: CASTRGTSGGDEQFF. For the CDR3, the DNA is TGTGCCAGCACCCGGGGGACTAGCGGGGGCGATGAGCAGTTCTTC.